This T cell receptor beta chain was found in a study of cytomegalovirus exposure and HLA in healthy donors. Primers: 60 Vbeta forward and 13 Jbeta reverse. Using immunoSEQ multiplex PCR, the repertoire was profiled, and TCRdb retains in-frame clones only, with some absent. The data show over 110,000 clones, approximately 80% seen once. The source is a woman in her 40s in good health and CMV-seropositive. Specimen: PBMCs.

CDR3 in DNA: TGTGCCAGCAGCAAAGGCGGAGTGCTGTCCCATGAGCAGTTCTTC. Its protein is CASSKGGVLSHEQFF. This chain uses TRBV27 with TRBJ2-1, with unresolved D. The germline V gene encodes CDR1 MNHEY and CDR2 SMNVEV (reference sequence). The length of the CDR3 is 15 residues. The V end was cut by 6 bases, the J end by 8 bases, with 20 bases between.